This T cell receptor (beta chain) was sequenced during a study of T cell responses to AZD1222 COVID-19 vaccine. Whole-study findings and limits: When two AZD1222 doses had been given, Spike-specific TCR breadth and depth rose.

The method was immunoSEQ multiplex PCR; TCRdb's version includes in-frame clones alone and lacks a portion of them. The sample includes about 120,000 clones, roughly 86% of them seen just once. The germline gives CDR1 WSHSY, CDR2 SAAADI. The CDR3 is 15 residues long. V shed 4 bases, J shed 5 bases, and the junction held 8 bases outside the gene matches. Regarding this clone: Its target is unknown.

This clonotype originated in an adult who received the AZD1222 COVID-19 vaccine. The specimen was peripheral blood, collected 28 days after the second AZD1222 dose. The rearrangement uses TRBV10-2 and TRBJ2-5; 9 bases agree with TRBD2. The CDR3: CASSVGGGAAETQYF. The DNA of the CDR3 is TGCGCCAGCAGTGTTGGCGGGGGGGCCGCGGAGACCCAGTACTTC.